The 19 T cell receptor beta chains given below trace back to one sample, sequenced in a study of blood T cell repertoires in COVID-19. TCRdb keeps only in-frame clones here, not all; method: immunoSEQ multiplex PCR. The sample yields about 180,000 clones, 65% to 90% seen once. Material: peripheral blood. The source of these receptors is a man between 50 and 59 years old with active or convalescent COVID-19.

The chain recombines TRBV5-1 with TRBJ2-7; 8 nucleotides align to TRBD1. Germline-derived CDR1 and CDR2 are SGHRS and YFSETQ. V trimming: 2 bases; J trimming: 6 bases; junction bases outside the gene matches: 13. The CDR3 spans 16 residues. This CDR3 is CASSFLGQERGSEQYF. In DNA form, the CDR3 reads TGCGCCAGCAGCTTCTTGGGACAGGAAAGGGGTAGCGAGCAGTACTTC.

This clone was observed a handful of times. V and J are TRBV25-1 and TRBJ2-7; weak D call: TRBD2 (6 bases). CDR1 is MGHDK, CDR2 SYGVNS, per germline. The CDR3 has 16 residues. V was trimmed by 4 bases and J by 2 bases, leaving 18 bases between them. CDR3 bases: TGTGCCAGCAGTGTGGCTTCTGGGGGGAAGACCTACGAGCAGTACTTC. Encoded protein: CASSVASGGKTYEQYF.

The rearrangement uses TRBV6-5 and TRBJ1-2; TRBD1 matches 12 bases. V shed 7 bases, J shed 14 bases, and the junction held 14 bases outside the gene matches. The CDR3 extends over 14 amino acids. Germline V lookup: CDR1 MNHEY, CDR2 SVGAGI. The CDR3 DNA reads TGTGCCAGCACCCAACTAGCGGGACAGGGGGCGAAGACCTTC. It codes for CASTQLAGQGAKTF.

This chain connects TRBV5-1 to TRBJ1-5; 7 nucleotides line up with TRBD1. Trimming took 2 bases from V and 3 from J; bases not matched to a gene: 14. Per germline, CDR1 SGHRS and CDR2 YFSETQ. The CDR3 consists of 18 residues. The DNA for the CDR3 is TGCGCCAGCAGCTTTCGCGAATCTCGGGACAGACACAATCAGCCCCAGCATTTT. It is translated as CASSFRESRDRHNQPQHF.

The chain links TRBV11-2 to TRBJ2-7, with 9 positions matching TRBD1. The ends lost 1 base at V and 6 bases at J; junction bases unmatched: 4. Germline lookup yields CDR1 SGHAT and CDR2 FQNNGV. The CDR3 loop spans 14 amino acids. The CDR3, as DNA: TGTGCCAGCAGCTTAGTGGACAGGGGCGGCGAGCAGTACTTC. It yields the protein CASSLVDRGGEQYF.

V gene TRBV11-2 combines with J gene TRBJ2-5; the D gene is possibly TRBD2 (5 bases). CDR3 length: 14 amino acids. The germline CDR1 and CDR2 sequences are SGHAT and FQNNGV. V lost 1 base, J lost 1 base, and 7 bases lay in between. CDR3 residues: CASSLGRVQETQYF. In DNA form, the CDR3 reads TGTGCCAGCAGCTTAGGGCGGGTCCAAGAGACCCAGTACTTC.

There are a few counts of this clone. This sequence joins TRBV6-5 and TRBJ1-2; tentative D call: TRBD1 (6 bases). The CDR3 is made up of 15 amino acids. CDR1 is MNHEY, CDR2 SVGAGI, per germline. Trimming shortened V by 5 bases and J by 4 bases, and 17 bases separated the two germline ends. The CDR3 is CASSPEGVTGYGYTF. CDR3 coding DNA: TGTGCCAGCAGTCCAGAGGGGGTAACGGGCTATGGCTACACCTTC.

This chain connects TRBV10-1 to TRBJ1-5; D may be TRBD1 (6 bases). The CDR3 runs 17 residues. V lost 1 base, J lost 0 bases, and 13 bases lay in between. From germline, CDR1 is WNHNN and CDR2 SYGVQD (reference sequence). The CDR3 loop reads CASSEFRKGDSNQPQHF. CDR3 nucleotide sequence: TGCGCCAGCAGTGAGTTCCGTAAGGGGGATAGCAATCAGCCCCAGCATTTT.

The rearrangement joins TRBV9 to TRBJ2-6, with 7 nucleotides matching TRBD1. CDR1 is SGDLS, CDR2 YYNGEE, per germline. There are 17 residues in the CDR3. After removal of 1 base from V and 1 base from J, the junction contained 5 bases not matched to a gene. CDR3 residues: CASSVMGRGSGANVLTF. The CDR3 nucleotides are TGTGCCAGCAGCGTAATGGGCAGGGGGTCTGGGGCCAACGTCCTGACTTTC.

The rearrangement joins TRBV19 to TRBJ2-2, with 8 bases fitting TRBD1. Germline assignment: CDR1 LNHDA and CDR2 SQIVND (reference sequence). The CDR3 has 15 amino acids. V was pared by 7 bases and J by 2 bases, with 6 bases of the junction left unmatched. The CDR3 is CASIRTGRNTGELFF. The CDR3 DNA sequence: TGTGCCAGTATTCGGACAGGGCGAAACACCGGGGAGCTGTTTTTT.

The rearrangement links TRBV19 to TRBJ1-5; D not resolved. The CDR3 spans 12 residues. V shed 4 bases and J shed 4 bases, with 5 bases lying between them. Per the germline V gene, CDR1 is LNHDA and CDR2 is SQIVND (reference sequence). The CDR3 bases are TGTGCCAGTAGTAAATCAAATCAGCCCCAGCATTTT. This sequence encodes CASSKSNQPQHF. The full variable domain, in which reference TRBV19 and TRBJ1-5 provide the parts outside the CDR3, is DGGITQSPKYLFRKEGQNVTLSCEQNLNHDAMYWYRQDPGQGLRLIYYSQIVNDFQKGDIAEGYSVSREKKESFPLTVTSAQKNPTAFYLCASSKSNQPQHFGDGTRLSIL.

The chain has TRBV11-2 and TRBJ2-5, with 8 bases aligning to TRBD1. The V and J ends lost 0 bases and 4 bases, in that order; junction bases with no gene match: 4. The CDR3 runs 15 residues. Germline V lookup: CDR1 SGHAT, CDR2 FQNNGV. The CDR3 reads CASSLDRGLGETQYF. In DNA, the CDR3 is TGTGCCAGCAGCTTAGACAGGGGGCTAGGAGAGACCCAGTACTTC.

This chain joins TRBV4-1 and TRBJ2-2, with unresolved D. Trimming cost V 0 bases and J 2 bases, with 7 bases left between them. The germline V gene has CDR1 MGHRA and CDR2 YSYEKL. The CDR3 loop spans 15 amino acids. The CDR3 reads CASSQDLTNTGELFF. CDR3 DNA sequence: TGCGCCAGCAGCCAAGATCTAACCAACACCGGGGAGCTGTTTTTT.

The rearrangement joins TRBV6-1 to TRBJ1-1; D is unresolved. Germline values: CDR1 MNHNS, CDR2 SASEGT. CDR3 length equals 13 residues. The V gene lost 1 base and the J gene lost 3 bases, with 6 bases spanning the gap. In DNA form, the CDR3 reads TGTGCCAGCAGTGAAGGTGAGGACACTGAAGCTTTCTTT. Translation: CASSEGEDTEAFF.

The chain is built from TRBV19 and TRBJ2-1; TRBD1 matches 10 bases. The CDR3 has 14 residues. The germline V gene encodes CDR1 LNHDA and CDR2 SQIVND (reference sequence). V lost 7 bases, J lost 7 bases, and 7 bases stayed unmatched. For the CDR3, the DNA is TGTGCCAGTAAAGGGACAGGGGTCGATAATGAGCAGTTCTTC. Translating gives CASKGTGVDNEQFF.

This clone was seen once. The V gene is TRBV7-9, the J gene TRBJ2-3, with 8 positions matching TRBD1. The V segment lost 5 bases and the J segment 1 base; nucleotides outside the gene matches: 5. CDR1 is SEHNR and CDR2 is FQNEAQ in the germline V gene (reference sequence). This CDR3 comprises 15 residues. The DNA for the CDR3 is TGTGCCAGCAGCCGGGGACAGGAAGGCACAGATACGCAGTATTTT. Protein: CASSRGQEGTDTQYF.

The chain combines TRBV14 with TRBJ1-2; 10 bases are a match to TRBD1. Germline CDR1 and CDR2: SGHDN and FVKESK. The CDR3 has 17 amino acids. With V trimmed by 0 bases and J by 4 bases, 8 bases remained unmatched. The CDR3 here is CASSQDLGQGNIYGYTF. The CDR3 bases are TGTGCCAGCAGCCAAGATTTGGGACAGGGGAATATCTATGGCTACACCTTC.

The rearrangement joins TRBV28 to TRBJ1-2, with D possibly being TRBD1 (5 bases). This CDR3 region has 13 residues. V was shortened by 5 bases and J by 4 bases, with 11 bases between the two germline ends. CDR1 MDHEN and CDR2 SYDVKM come from the germline V gene. In DNA form, the CDR3 reads TGTGCCAGCAGTCTCAGGGCTTCCTATGGCTACACCTTC. This gives the protein CASSLRASYGYTF.

This chain links TRBV24-1 with TRBJ2-2; 9 bases are a match to TRBD1. After removal of 4 bases from V and 5 bases from J, the junction contained 4 bases not matched to a gene. There are 15 residues in the CDR3. CDR1 KGHDR and CDR2 SFDVKD come from the germline V gene. The DNA of the CDR3 is TGTGCCACCAGTGACCTTGACAGGGGGACCGGGGAGCTGTTTTTT. Translating it yields CATSDLDRGTGELFF.